Described below is a single T cell receptor beta chain sequence and its context. This record belongs to a study of blood T cell repertoires in COVID-19. On the study more broadly: Sources were T cells, B-cell-depleted T cells, or PBMCs; the material itself was cDNA or gDNA.

Profiled with immunoSEQ multiplex PCR; TCRdb holds only in-frame clones, not every one. The repertoire holds about 310,000 clones, with around nine tenths as singletons. Trimming cost V 2 bases and J 8 bases, with 18 bases left between them. CDR3 length: 16 residues. In germline, CDR1 is LGHNA, CDR2 YNFKEQ. The sequenced material came from peripheral blood. This receptor was identified in a man in his fifties or sixties with active or convalescent COVID-19. The rearrangement joins TRBV4-2 to TRBJ1-4, with TRBD1 as a possible D gene (5 bases). The CDR3 is CASSQTREAGREKLFF. The CDR3 nucleotides are TGTGCCAGCAGCCAAACCCGTGAGGCGGGGCGAGAAAAACTGTTTTTT.